This T cell receptor (beta chain) is from a study of cytomegalovirus exposure and HLA in healthy donors. In regard to this clone: What it binds is unknown.

PCR involved 60 Vbeta and 13 Jbeta primers. Using immunoSEQ multiplex PCR, the repertoire was profiled, and TCRdb retains in-frame clones only, with some absent. This sample contains about 200,000 clones. Germline CDR1 reads MNHEY; CDR2 reads SVGAGI. V shed 1 base and J 3 bases; nucleotides not matched to a gene: 4. The CDR3 runs to 16 residues. Study findings and constraints: HLA-A and HLA-B allele assignments for most subjects were reportedly predicted accurately using TCR beta sequences.

The clonotype originates from a woman aged 25 to 45 in good health and CMV-seropositive. This rearrangement joins TRBV6-5 to TRBJ2-2, with 8 positions matching TRBD2. The source material was PBMCs. The CDR3 DNA follows: TGTGCCAGCAGTTACTACGGGGGGGCCCACACCGGGGAGCTGTTTTTT. As protein: CASSYYGGAHTGELFF.